A single sample gave rise to the 20 T cell receptor beta chains below, sequenced in a study of shared clonotypes between healthy human individuals. Only in-frame clones appear in the TCRdb table, and some are missing; sequencing was by immunoSEQ multiplex PCR. The sample has roughly 1 million clones, 75% seen once. Material: memory CD4+ T cells sorted from blood. As to subset: CD45RA-negative fraction. Receptors were obtained from a man younger than 35 in good health.

This clone occurred a few times. The chain couples TRBV2 to TRBJ2-5, with D tentatively TRBD1 (7 bases). This CDR3 region has 15 residues. Looked up from germline, CDR1 is SNHLY and CDR2 is FYNNEI. Trimming took off 0 bases at V and 7 bases at J, with 15 bases between the two ends. Here the CDR3 reads CASSEARQGGVTQYF. The CDR3 nucleotides are TGTGCCAGCAGTGAAGCGAGACAGGGCGGGGTGACCCAGTACTTC.

The gene calls are TRBV5-4 and TRBJ2-3; D tentatively fits TRBD1 or TRBD2 (5 bases each). CDR3 length: 17 residues. The V and J ends lost 0 bases and 0 bases respectively, with 14 bases between them. Per the germline V gene, CDR1 is SGHNT and CDR2 is YYREEE (reference sequence). The CDR3 DNA reads TGTGCCAGCAGCTTGGGTGGTGGGGGAGCTAGCACAGATACGCAGTATTTT. Translating gives CASSLGGGGASTDTQYF. The full variable domain, with the rest looked up from reference TRBV5-4 and TRBJ2-3, is ETGVTQSPTHLIKTRGQQVTLRCSSQSGHNTVSWYQQALGQGPQFIFQYYREEENGRGNFPPRFSGLQFPNYSSELNVNALELDDSALYLCASSLGGGGASTDTQYFGPGTRLTVL.

V and J are TRBV30 and TRBJ2-7; 11 nucleotides align to TRBD2. Germline V gene data show CDR1 as GTSNPN and CDR2 as SVGIG (reference sequence). CDR3 length: 13 residues. V shed 3 bases and J 6 bases; nucleotides not matched to a gene: 4. The chain's CDR3 is CAWRTSGTLEQYF. The CDR3 nucleotides are TGTGCCTGGAGGACTAGCGGGACCCTCGAGCAGTACTTC.

This rearrangement joins TRBV7-2 to TRBJ1-1, with TRBD1 as a possible D gene (5 bases). The CDR3 has 13 residues. The V gene's germline CDR1 is SGHTA and CDR2 FQGNSA. The V end was cut by 5 bases, the J end by 5 bases, with 12 bases between. The CDR3: CASSQGFRTEAFF. The DNA for the CDR3 is TGTGCCAGCAGCCAGGGCTTCCGAACTGAAGCTTTCTTT.

V usage is TRBV7-9 and J usage is TRBJ2-3; TRBD1 is a possible D gene (6 bases). Germline values: CDR1 SEHNR, CDR2 FQNEAQ (reference sequence). The CDR3 runs to 15 residues. Trimming removed 1 base from V and 3 bases from J, with 11 bases in between. The CDR3 loop is CASSLGGGVTDTQYF. The CDR3 nucleotides read TGTGCCAGCAGCTTAGGAGGGGGAGTTACAGATACGCAGTATTTT.

The chain joins TRBV10-2 to TRBJ1-3; a weak D match, TRBD1 (5 bases). V was trimmed by 7 bases and J by 3 bases, leaving 13 bases between them. Looked up from germline, CDR1 is WSHSY and CDR2 is SAAADI. The CDR3 runs to 14 residues. CDR3 bases: TGCGCCAGCAAGGCGGGGGGAGGTGGAAACACCATATATTTT. Protein sequence: CASKAGGGGNTIYF.

This sequence joins TRBV30 and TRBJ1-5; tentative D call: TRBD1 (5 bases). The CDR3 has 14 amino acids. Between the trimmed V and J ends, which lost 6 bases and 0 bases, there was a span of 12 bases. Germline V gene sequence: CDR1 GTSNPN, CDR2 SVGIG (reference sequence). CDR3 residues: CACQGTDSNQPQHF. The CDR3 nucleotides are TGTGCCTGCCAAGGGACGGATAGCAATCAGCCCCAGCATTTT. Based on the CDR3 plus reference TRBV30 and TRBJ1-5, the full variable domain is SQTIHQWPATLVQPVGSPLSLECTVEGTSNPNLYWYRQAAGRGLQLLFYSVGIGQISSEVPQNLSASRPQDRQFILSSKKLLLSDSGFYLCACQGTDSNQPQHFGDGTRLSIL.

The rearrangement links TRBV18 to TRBJ1-4; TRBD1 might be the D (5 bases). V was clipped by 5 bases and J by 8 bases, with 21 bases between them. The CDR3 contains 16 residues. The germline gives CDR1 KGHSH, CDR2 LQKENI. CDR3 sequence reads: CASSSGTGGFREKLFF. The DNA for the CDR3 is TGTGCCAGCTCATCCGGAACGGGGGGATTCCGGGAAAAACTGTTTTTT.

V usage is TRBV5-1 and J usage is TRBJ2-3; 8 nucleotides align to TRBD2. This CDR3 has 15 residues. V shed 0 bases, J shed 10 bases, and the junction held 10 bases outside the gene matches. Germline V lookup: CDR1 SGHRS, CDR2 YFSETQ. In nucleotides, the CDR3 is TGCGCCAGCAGCTTGGAAGGAGCGGGGGCCTCGTCGCAGTATTTT. It is translated as CASSLEGAGASSQYF. The full variable domain, completed using reference TRBV5-1 and TRBJ2-3, is KAGVTQTPRYLIKTRGQQVTLSCSPISGHRSVSWYQQTPGQGLQFLFEYFSETQRNKGNFPGRFSGRQFSNSRSEMNVSTLELGDSALYLCASSLEGAGASSQYFGPGTRLTVL.

This clone appeared a single time. The chain carries TRBV6-6 and TRBJ1-2; the D is unclear. Germline V gene sequence: CDR1 MNHNY, CDR2 SVGAGI (reference sequence). Trimming pared 6 bases from V and 1 base from J, leaving 6 bases between. The CDR3 covers 12 residues. Here the CDR3 DNA reads TGTGCCAGCAGGAAGATTAACTATGGCTACACCTTC. It yields the protein CASRKINYGYTF.

V gene TRBV2 combines with J gene TRBJ1-4; the D gene is possibly TRBD1 (6 bases). The length of the CDR3 is 15 residues. Germline assignment: CDR1 SNHLY and CDR2 FYNNEI. V was cut by 0 bases and J by 7 bases, with 12 bases left in between. The CDR3 DNA follows: TGTGCCAGCAGTGAAGCGGGGACATTTGGTGAAAAACTGTTTTTT. It specifies CASSEAGTFGEKLFF. Using reference TRBV2 and TRBJ1-4 for the parts outside the CDR3, the full variable domain is EPEVTQTPSHQVTQMGQEVILRCVPISNHLYFYWYRQILGQKVEFLVSFYNNEISEKSEIFDDQFSVERPDGSNFTLKIRSTKLEDSAMYFCASSEAGTFGEKLFFGSGTQLSVL.

This clone was seen just once. This chain joins TRBV5-1 and TRBJ2-3; D may be TRBD2 (6 bases). V was clipped by 5 bases and J by 5 bases, with 15 bases between them. Germline CDR1 SGHRS, CDR2 YFSETQ. This CDR3 is built from 14 residues. The CDR3 nucleotides are TGCGCCAGCAGATGGCGGGGCCGAGAAGATACGCAGTATTTT. Translated: CASRWRGREDTQYF.

This CDR3 reads CAWSVGRIRGNEQYF. DNA for the CDR3: TGTGCCTGGAGTGTCGGACGGATAAGGGGGAACGAGCAGTACTTC. This chain uses TRBV30 with TRBJ2-7, with a tentative D call TRBD1 (6 bases). This CDR3 comprises 15 residues. Looked up from germline, CDR1 is GTSNPN and CDR2 is SVGIG (reference sequence). Trimming removed 0 bases from V and 5 bases from J, with 17 bases in between.

This rearrangement joins TRBV7-6 to TRBJ1-1; TRBD1 is a possible D gene (6 bases). Trimming stripped 5 bases from V and 5 bases from J, with 12 bases between. The CDR3 consists of 13 residues. The germline V gene encodes CDR1 SGHVS and CDR2 FNYEAQ. The CDR3 region has the DNA TGTGCCAGCAGCCTTACAGGGAGGACTGAAGCTTTCTTT. This encodes CASSLTGRTEAFF.

The rearrangement joins TRBV11-2 to TRBJ1-6, with D unresolved. V gave up 4 bases and J gave up 1 base, with 8 bases separating them. Germline V gives CDR1 SGHAT, CDR2 FQNNGV. The CDR3 runs 15 residues. The CDR3 loop reads CASSSRNSYNSPLHF. For the CDR3, the DNA is TGTGCCAGCAGCTCAAGGAATTCCTATAATTCACCCCTCCACTTT.

The gene calls are TRBV5-1 and TRBJ2-7; D is possibly TRBD2 (5 bases). Trimming cost V 0 bases and J 3 bases, with 7 bases left between them. This CDR3 is built from 13 residues. Germline V gene lookup returns CDR1 SGHRS and CDR2 YFSETQ. CDR3 region: CASSLEADYEQYF. The CDR3 DNA is TGCGCCAGCAGCTTGGAAGCGGACTACGAGCAGTACTTC.

This clone was observed a handful of times. V and J are TRBV2 and TRBJ1-2; 8 positions match TRBD1. Per germline, CDR1 SNHLY and CDR2 FYNNEI. J gave up 2 bases and V 4 bases, and 12 bases lay outside the gene matches. This CDR3 has 17 residues. CDR3 loop: CASSADRADYGNYGYTF. The CDR3 bases are TGTGCCAGCAGTGCGGACAGGGCGGATTATGGCAACTATGGCTACACCTTC.

The chain has TRBV6-5 and TRBJ2-7; 8 bases are a match to TRBD2. In germline, CDR1 is MNHEY, CDR2 SVGAGI. Germline trimming cut 5 bases from V and 2 bases from J; bases unmatched to any gene: 8. This CDR3 comprises 15 residues. CDR3 residues: CASSTRDGRAYEQYF. CDR3 in DNA: TGTGCCAGCAGTACCCGTGACGGGAGGGCCTACGAGCAGTACTTC.

This clone was seen only a few times. The rearrangement uses TRBV19 and TRBJ2-1; TRBD2 aligns across 8 bases. After removal of 1 base from V and 5 bases from J, the junction contained 4 bases not matched to a gene. The CDR3 spans 15 residues. Per germline, CDR1 LNHDA and CDR2 SQIVND (reference sequence). The CDR3 sequence: CASSIAGGVHNEQFF. The DNA for the CDR3 is TGTGCCAGTAGTATAGCCGGGGGGGTTCACAATGAGCAGTTCTTC.

The chain employs TRBV6-4 and TRBJ1-5; D remains ambiguous. V gave up 2 bases and J gave up 5 bases, with 10 bases separating them. Germline values: CDR1 MRHNA, CDR2 SNTAGT. This CDR3 is built from 14 residues. CDR3 loop: CASSDGEGHQPQHF. The CDR3 DNA reads as TGTGCCAGCAGTGACGGGGAGGGTCATCAGCCCCAGCATTTT.